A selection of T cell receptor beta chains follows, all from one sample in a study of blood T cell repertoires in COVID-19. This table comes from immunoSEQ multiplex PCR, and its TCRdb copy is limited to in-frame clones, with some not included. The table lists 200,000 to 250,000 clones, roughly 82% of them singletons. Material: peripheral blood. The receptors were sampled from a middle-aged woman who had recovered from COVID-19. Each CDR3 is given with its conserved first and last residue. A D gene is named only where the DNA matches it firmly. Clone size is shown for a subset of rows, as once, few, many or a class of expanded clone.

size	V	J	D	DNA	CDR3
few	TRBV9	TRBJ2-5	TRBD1	TGTGCCAGCAGCGTAACAGGGGGCTTTGAGACCCAGTACTTC	CASSVTGGFETQYF
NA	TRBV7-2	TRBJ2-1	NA	TGTGCCAGCAAAGAGGGCTCCTACAATGAGCAGTTCTTC	CASKEGSYNEQFF
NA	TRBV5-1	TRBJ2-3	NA	TGCGCCAGCAGCTTGAACTCAGCGGTAACAGATACGCAGTATTTT	CASSLNSAVTDTQYF
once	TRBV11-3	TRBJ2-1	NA	TGTGCCAGCAGGTCCACCGGGACACAGTACAATGAGCAGTTCTTC	CASRSTGTQYNEQFF
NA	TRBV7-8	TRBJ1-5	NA	TGTGCCAGCAGCGGTGGGGACTTCGATCAGCCCCAGCATTTT	CASSGGDFDQPQHF
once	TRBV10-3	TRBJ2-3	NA	TGTGCCATCAGTGAAAATGGGGCGAATACGCAGTATTTT	CAISENGANTQYF
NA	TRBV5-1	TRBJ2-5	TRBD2	TGCGCCAGCAGCTTATTGACTAGCGGGGGAGTACCTAAAGAGACCCAGTACTTC	CASSLLTSGGVPKETQYF
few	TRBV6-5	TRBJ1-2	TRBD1	TGTGCCAGCAGTTACTCGCAGGACAGGGTGGGCTATGGCTACACCTTC	CASSYSQDRVGYGYTF
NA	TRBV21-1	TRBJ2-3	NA	TGTGCCAGCAGCCATCGTCGGCGGGGGACCGCAGATACGCAGTATTTT	CASSHRRRGTADTQYF
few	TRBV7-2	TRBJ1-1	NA	TGTGCCAGCAGCTTATTCCACGGTCGTGACACTGAAGCTTTCTTT	CASSLFHGRDTEAFF
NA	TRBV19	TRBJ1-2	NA	TGTGCCAGCTTGCAGGGATACGGGAGTTATGGCTACACCTTC	CASLQGYGSYGYTF
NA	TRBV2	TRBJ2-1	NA	TGTGCCAGCCTGCTGGGACTCCTTCAGGGCAATGAGCAGTTCTTC	CASLLGLLQGNEQFF
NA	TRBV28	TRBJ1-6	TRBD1	TGTGCCAGCAGTTTCCCGGGACAGGGGAATTCACCCCTCCACTTT	CASSFPGQGNSPLHF
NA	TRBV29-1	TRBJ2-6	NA	TGCAGCGCCGGGGAACCTGGGGCCAACGTCCTGACTTTC	CSAGEPGANVLTF
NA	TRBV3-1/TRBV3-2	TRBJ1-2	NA	TGTGCCAGCTGTTGTGGAGCATCTAACTATGGCTACACCTTC	CASCCGASNYGYTF
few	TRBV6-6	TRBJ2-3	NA	TGTGCCAGCAGTCCTCGCACAGATACGCAGTATTTT	CASSPRTDTQYF
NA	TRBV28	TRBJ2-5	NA	TGTGCCAGCAGTTTGAGCGCTAACCAAGAGACCCAGTACTTC	CASSLSANQETQYF
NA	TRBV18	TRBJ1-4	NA	TGTGCCAGCTCACCCATGACAGGCAGCTCAACTAATGAAAAACTGTTTTTT	CASSPMTGSSTNEKLFF
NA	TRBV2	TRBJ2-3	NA	TGTGCCAGCAGCTACTCTGCAGATACGCAGTATTTT	CASSYSADTQYF
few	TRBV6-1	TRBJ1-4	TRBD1	TGTGCCAGCAGTGAATTTTGGGCAGGGGGTGAAAAACTGTTTTTT	CASSEFWAGGEKLFF
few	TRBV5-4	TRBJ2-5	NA	TGTGCCAGCAGCTGGAGGCGGGTCCAAGAGACCCAGTACTTC	CASSWRRVQETQYF
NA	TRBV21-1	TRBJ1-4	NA	TGTGCCAGCAGCAAAGCGCTATGGCAGGGGAACGAAAAACTGTTTTTT	CASSKALWQGNEKLFF
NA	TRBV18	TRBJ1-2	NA	TGTGCCAGCTCACCCACGGCGGAGAAAGTCTATGGCTACACCTTC	CASSPTAEKVYGYTF
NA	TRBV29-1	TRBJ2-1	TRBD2	TGCAGCGTTGAACTGGGACTAGCGGGCAATGAGCAGTTCTTC	CSVELGLAGNEQFF
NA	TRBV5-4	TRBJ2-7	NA	TGTGCCAGCACCACCGGAGTCGACCCGACCTACGAGCAGTACTTC	CASTTGVDPTYEQYF
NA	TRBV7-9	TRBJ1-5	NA	TGTGCCAGCAGCTTAGCGGGAGGGAATCAGCCCCAGCATTTT	CASSLAGGNQPQHF
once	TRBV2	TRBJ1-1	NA	TGTGCCAGCAGTGAACTGGAGGTGAACACTGAAGCTTTCTTT	CASSELEVNTEAFF
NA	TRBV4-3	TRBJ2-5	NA	TGCGCCAGCAGTCACAGAGGGTTGGGAGAGACCCAGTACTTC	CASSHRGLGETQYF
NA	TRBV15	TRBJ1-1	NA	TGTGCCACCAGCAGAGACCGGTCCGGGGGCACTGAAGCTTTCTTT	CATSRDRSGGTEAFF
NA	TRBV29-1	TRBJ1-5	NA	TGCAGCGCCTCGGACAGCCGCAATCAGCCCCAGCATTTT	CSASDSRNQPQHF
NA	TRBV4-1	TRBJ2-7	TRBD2	TGCGCCAGCAGCCGAGAAGGGACTAGCGGAGTTCAGGAGCAGTACTTC	CASSREGTSGVQEQYF
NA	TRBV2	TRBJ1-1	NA	TGTGCCAGCAGTGAAGTGACAGTAGAGTGGTCTGAAGCTTTCTTT	CASSEVTVEWSEAFF
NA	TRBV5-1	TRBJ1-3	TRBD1	TGCGCCAGCAGCTTGGAGGGGACAGGGTTGACAACAGTCTCTGGAAACACCATATATTTT	CASSLEGTGLTTVSGNTIYF
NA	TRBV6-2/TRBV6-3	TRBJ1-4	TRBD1	TGTGCCAGCAGTTACTTACAGGGGGCCCCAACTAATGAAAAACTGTTTTTT	CASSYLQGAPTNEKLFF
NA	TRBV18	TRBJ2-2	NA	TGTGCCAGCTCACCAGCAGGATGGTCGGGGGAGCTGTTTTTT	CASSPAGWSGELFF
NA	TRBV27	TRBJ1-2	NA	TGTGCCAGCAGTTCCCTACTATCTGGACAGCTCTATGGCTACACCTTC	CASSSLLSGQLYGYTF
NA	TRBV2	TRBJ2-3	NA	TGTGCCAGCGGGACAACCCTAACAGATACGCAGTATTTT	CASGTTLTDTQYF
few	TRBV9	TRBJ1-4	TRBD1	TGTGCCAGCAGCTCGGGACAGGCTAATGAAAAACTGTTTTTT	CASSSGQANEKLFF
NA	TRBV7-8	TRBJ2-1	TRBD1	TGTGCCAGCAGCTTAGACCGGGACAGACCCTACAATGAGCAGTTCTTC	CASSLDRDRPYNEQFF
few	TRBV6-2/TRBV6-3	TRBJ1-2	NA	TGTGCCAGCAGCTGGAGGGAAAGAGATGGCTACACCTTC	CASSWRERDGYTF
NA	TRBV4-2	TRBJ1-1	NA	TGTGCCAGCAGCCAAGATCTTACTTCGGACACTGAAGCTTTCTTT	CASSQDLTSDTEAFF
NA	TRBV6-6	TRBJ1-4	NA	TGTGCCAGCAGTTCCCAGAATGAAAAACTGTTTTTT	CASSSQNEKLFF
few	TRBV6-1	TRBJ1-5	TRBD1	TGTGCCAGCAGGACTACAGGGGCTGGCCAGCCCCAGCATTTT	CASRTTGAGQPQHF
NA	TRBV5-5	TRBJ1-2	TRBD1	TGTGCCAGCACCCCGGGGACAGAAAGCTATGGCTACACCTTC	CASTPGTESYGYTF
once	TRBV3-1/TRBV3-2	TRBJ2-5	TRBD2	TGTGCCAGCAGCCAACTAGCGGGGGGAGACCAAGAGACCCAGTACTTC	CASSQLAGGDQETQYF
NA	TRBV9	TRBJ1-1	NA	TGTGCCAGCAGCGTAGCTACTAGTAAGACTGAAGCTTTCTTT	CASSVATSKTEAFF